The 22 T cell receptor beta chains listed next were all sequenced from one sample in a study of neurological immune-mediated disorders. TCRdb used MiXCR to reprocess the 5' RACE reads, holding one entry per CDR3 protein. The table shows tens of thousands of distinct CDR3 sequences, with 3% to 4% occurring only once. The sequenced material came from PBMCs. The receptors were sampled from a woman in her forties or fifties with multiple sclerosis.

This clonotype was recorded at least ten times. This chain links TRBV20-1 with TRBJ2-4, with D unclear. The CDR3 consists of 14 residues. CDR1 DFQATT and CDR2 SNEGSKA come from the germline V gene (reference sequence). V dropped 0 bases and J dropped 7 bases, with 13 bases sitting between them. CDR3 in amino acids: CSARDMEFLNIQYF. DNA of the CDR3: TGCAGTGCTAGAGATATGGAGTTTTTGAACATTCAGTACTTC.

This clonotype has a count of ten or more. The J gene is TRBJ2-1, the V gene TRBV12-3 or TRBV12-4; D gene unclear. V lost 7 bases, J lost 6 bases, and 10 bases lay in between. The CDR3 totals 12 residues. CDR3 in amino acids: CASTQNGNEQFF. Here the CDR3 DNA reads TGTGCCAGCACACAGAATGGCAATGAGCAGTTCTTC.

In this sample, this clonotype turned up many times. This sequence joins TRBV4-1 and TRBJ2-2; 16 nucleotides align to TRBD2. V lost 2 bases, J lost 7 bases, and 10 bases stayed unmatched. The CDR3 covers 19 residues. Germline CDR1 MGHRA, CDR2 YSYEKL. The CDR3 sequence is CASSQHLGLAGGPVGELFF. Written as DNA, the CDR3 is TGCGCCAGCAGCCAACATCTGGGACTAGCGGGGGGGCCGGTCGGGGAGCTGTTTTTT.

This clonotype was seen repeatedly, ten times or more. The genes are TRBV5-1 and TRBJ2-4; 16 bases match TRBD2. This CDR3 has 18 residues. The V segment lost 2 bases and the J segment 3 bases; nucleotides outside the gene matches: 5. Per the germline V gene, CDR1 is SGHRS and CDR2 is YFSETQ. The chain's CDR3 is CASSFGTSGGVGKNIQYF. The CDR3 nucleotides read TGCGCCAGCAGCTTTGGGACTAGCGGGGGGGTCGGCAAAAACATTCAGTACTTC. Together with reference TRBV5-1 and TRBJ2-4, the CDR3 gives the full variable domain: KAGVTQTPRYLIKTRGQQVTLSCSPISGHRSVSWYQQTPGQGLQFLFEYFSETQRNKGNFPGRFSGRQFSNSRSEMNVSTLELGDSALYLCASSFGTSGGVGKNIQYFGAGTRLSVL.

This clonotype has a count of ten or more. The rearrangement uses TRBV20-1 and TRBJ2-4; D remains ambiguous. V gave up 6 bases and J gave up 8 bases, with 11 bases separating them. Germline CDR1 reads DFQATT; CDR2 reads SNEGSKA (reference sequence). The CDR3 extends over 11 amino acids. This chain's CDR3 is CSAVEGDIQYF. The CDR3 nucleotides are TGCAGTGCAGTGGAAGGTGACATTCAGTACTTC.

Many counts were recorded for this clonotype. V gene TRBV20-1 combines with J gene TRBJ2-7; the D call may be TRBD1 or TRBD2 (6 bases each). CDR1 and CDR2 (germline): DFQATT, SNEGSKA (reference sequence). CDR3 length: 13 amino acids. Trimming stripped 6 bases from V and 3 bases from J, with 15 bases between. The CDR3 here is CSASRGGNYEQYF. CDR3 DNA: TGCAGTGCCAGCAGGGGCGGGAACTACGAGCAGTACTTC.

This clonotype was observed many times. The V and J genes are TRBV7-6 and TRBJ1-5; no definite D call. V lost 4 bases, J lost 6 bases, and 13 bases lay in between. The CDR3 extends over 14 amino acids. Germline values: CDR1 SGHVS, CDR2 FNYEAQ. The CDR3 DNA is TGTGCCAGCAGCTCCGGTGGGAGGTTTCAGCCCCAGCATTTT. It translates to CASSSGGRFQPQHF.

This clonotype was recorded many times. The chain is built from TRBV5-1 and TRBJ1-2; D gene unclear. The CDR3 is 12 residues long. CDR1 is SGHRS, CDR2 YFSETQ, per germline. Trimming shortened V by 0 bases and J by 4 bases, and 4 bases separated the two germline ends. The CDR3 is CASSLGSYGYTF. The CDR3 bases are TGCGCCAGCAGCTTGGGTAGCTATGGCTACACCTTC. The variable domain in full, completed from reference TRBV5-1 and TRBJ1-2, reads KAGVTQTPRYLIKTRGQQVTLSCSPISGHRSVSWYQQTPGQGLQFLFEYFSETQRNKGNFPGRFSGRQFSNSRSEMNVSTLELGDSALYLCASSLGSYGYTFGSGTRLTVV.

This clonotype was recorded at least ten times. This chain links TRBV20-1 with TRBJ2-1; the D gene is possibly TRBD1 (6 bases). Germline CDR1 DFQATT, CDR2 SNEGSKA (reference sequence). This CDR3 has 14 amino acids. Trimming stripped 6 bases from V and 7 bases from J, with 19 bases between. Here the CDR3 DNA reads TGCAGTGCCGAACCGGACAGTGGATCAAATGAGCAGTTCTTC. The encoded protein is CSAEPDSGSNEQFF.

This clonotype was seen ten or more times. The CDR3 DNA follows: TGCGCCAGCAGCTTGTACGGGAGTAATGAAAAACTGTTTTTT. This sequence encodes CASSLYGSNEKLFF. The V call is TRBV5-1, the J call TRBJ1-4; D is unclear. This CDR3 has 14 amino acids. In germline, CDR1 is SGHRS, CDR2 YFSETQ. Trimming took off 1 base at V and 4 bases at J, with 8 bases between the two ends.

At least ten counts were recorded for this clonotype. The CDR3 reads CSAANYDRGGRGAFF. In DNA, the CDR3 is TGCAGCGCCGCCAACTACGACAGGGGGGGACGAGGCGCTTTCTTT. The chain employs TRBV29-1 and TRBJ1-1; TRBD1 matches at 9 bases. The CDR3 has 15 amino acids. The trim removed 7 bases at V and 11 bases at J, leaving 20 bases unmatched. CDR1 is SQVTM and CDR2 is ANQGSEA in the germline V gene.

This clonotype was counted ten times or more. The V and J genes are TRBV4-3 and TRBJ2-7, with 11 bases fitting TRBD2. The CDR3 is 16 amino acids. Germline CDR1 is LGHNA and CDR2 is YSLEER. Losses at the gene ends were 0 bases for V and 2 bases for J; bases not matched to a gene: 3. The CDR3 DNA follows: TGCGCCAGCAGCCAAGAGACTAGCGGGAAGACCTACGAGCAGTACTTC. Translated, it gives CASSQETSGKTYEQYF.

There are many counts of this clonotype. The rearrangement links TRBV9 to TRBJ2-3, with no clear D. Trimming took off 0 bases at V and 5 bases at J, with 16 bases between the two ends. In germline, CDR1 is SGDLS, CDR2 YYNGEE. CDR3 length equals 16 residues. DNA of the CDR3: TGTGCCAGCAGCGTAGGGGGATACCTCGGTGGAGATACGCAGTATTTT. Its protein product is CASSVGGYLGGDTQYF.

In this sample, this clonotype turned up a few times. The chain is built from TRBV11-2 and TRBJ2-3; D gene ambiguous. V dropped 0 bases and J dropped 5 bases, with 12 bases sitting between them. The CDR3 consists of 15 residues. The germline V gene encodes CDR1 SGHAT and CDR2 FQNNGV. The CDR3 DNA is TGTGCCAGCAGCTTAGAAGGGATTCGTATAGATACGCAGTATTTT. It specifies CASSLEGIRIDTQYF.

This clonotype was seen ten or more times. V and J are TRBV7-6 and TRBJ2-3; the match to TRBD1 covers 8 bases. CDR3 length: 16 amino acids. V lost 1 base, J lost 5 bases, and 8 bases stayed unmatched. Germline-derived CDR1 and CDR2 are SGHVS and FNYEAQ. CDR3 in amino acids: CASSLGAGGAEDTQYF. DNA of the CDR3: TGTGCCAGCAGCTTAGGGGCAGGGGGCGCGGAAGATACGCAGTATTTT. Complete variable domain (other parts from reference TRBV7-6 and TRBJ2-3): GAGVSQSPRYKVTKRGQDVALRCDPISGHVSLYWYRQALGQGPEFLTYFNYEAQQDKSGLPNDRFSAERPEGSISTLTIQRTEQRDSAMYRCASSLGAGGAEDTQYFGPGTRLTVL.

This clonotype was observed many times. CDR3 region: CSVDKIGGSGELFF. The CDR3, as DNA: TGCAGCGTTGATAAAATCGGGGGGTCCGGGGAGCTGTTTTTT. The chain joins TRBV29-1 to TRBJ2-2, with 7 bases matching TRBD2. CDR3 length: 14 amino acids. Germline V CDR1 and CDR2: SQVTM, ANQGSEA. The V segment lost 3 bases and the J segment 6 bases; nucleotides outside the gene matches: 7.

In this sample, this clonotype turned up many times. This rearrangement joins TRBV12-3 or TRBV12-4 to TRBJ1-6; no reliable D call. With 5 bases removed from V and 3 bases from J, the gap between germline ends came to 11 bases. The CDR3 is 15 amino acids. The CDR3 loop reads CASSAAGGYNSPLHF. The CDR3 nucleotides are TGTGCCAGCAGTGCAGCGGGAGGCTATAATTCACCCCTCCACTTT.

This clonotype was seen many times. The chain links TRBV7-9 to TRBJ2-1, with 15 nucleotides matching TRBD2. The CDR3 sequence is 16 residues long. With 6 bases clipped from V and 4 bases from J, the junction kept 4 bases outside the gene matches. CDR1 is SEHNR and CDR2 is FQNEAQ in the germline V gene (reference sequence). The CDR3 nucleotides read TGTGCCAGCAGAGAGGGACTAGCGGGGGGTTACAATGAGCAGTTCTTC. Translating it yields CASREGLAGGYNEQFF.

A remark on this clonotype: The germline gene is not matched at one end of the junction; a read error may be the cause. The V gene is TRBV20-1, the J gene TRBJ2-3, with D unclear. The CDR3 runs 13 residues. Germline loops: CDR1 DFQATT, CDR2 SNEGSKA (reference sequence). The CDR3 spells CGATTEGGDTQYF. The CDR3 DNA follows: TGCGGTGCTACGACGGAAGGTGGGGATACGCAGTATTTT.

This clonotype was picked up many times. The chain is built from TRBV5-1 and TRBJ1-2; TRBD1 matches at 7 bases. Germline trimming cut 0 bases from V and 3 bases from J; bases unmatched to any gene: 8. CDR3 length: 16 residues. Germline values: CDR1 SGHRS, CDR2 YFSETQ. CDR3 sequence: CASSLETGTAHYGYTF. In DNA, the CDR3 is TGCGCCAGCAGCTTGGAAACCGGGACAGCCCACTATGGCTACACCTTC.

This clonotype was seen ten or more times. The CDR3 reads CASSQGVSNQPQHF. CDR3 bases: TGTGCCAGCAGCCAGGGGGTAAGCAATCAGCCCCAGCATTTT. The rearrangement uses TRBV5-6 and TRBJ1-5; 7 nucleotides match TRBD1. Germline CDR1 is SGHDT and CDR2 is YYEEEE. The V and J ends lost 4 bases and 1 base, in that order; junction bases with no gene match: 2. This CDR3 is 14 amino acids long.

This clonotype occurred many times. The genes are TRBV7-8 and TRBJ1-5; possible D gene TRBD1, 6 bases. This CDR3 is 12 amino acids long. CDR1 and CDR2 from the germline V gene are SGHVS and FQNEAQ. The V gene lost 1 base and the J gene lost 13 bases, with 11 bases spanning the gap. The CDR3 reads CASSLDAGTQHF. The CDR3 DNA reads TGTGCCAGCAGCTTAGATGCTGGGACACAGCATTTT.